A single sample is the source of the 24 T cell receptor beta chains below, sequenced in a study of T cell repertoires in cytomegalovirus infection. TCRdb re-analysed the reads in MiXCR, keeping a single row per CDR3 protein. Found here are 350,000 to 450,000 distinct CDR3 sequences, 15% to 20% of them singletons; the top ten hold 8.5% to 10%. Sequencing was carried out using PBMCs. The receptors shown here come from a human donor in good health (CMV status not recorded). Some clones in this sample may be carry-over from other donors' samples.

The chain links TRBV20-1 to TRBJ1-1, with D possibly TRBD1 on 6 matching bases. Germline CDR1 reads DFQATT; CDR2 reads SNEGSKA (reference sequence). V gave up 4 bases and J gave up 5 bases, with 14 bases separating them. This CDR3 spans 13 amino acids. In DNA form, the CDR3 reads TGCAGTGCTACATCCCAGGGGTGGACTGAAGCTTTCTTT. It codes for CSATSQGWTEAFF.

The genes are TRBV20-1 and TRBJ2-7, with 10 bases fitting TRBD2. V lost 5 bases, J lost 4 bases, and 11 bases stayed unmatched. In germline, CDR1 is DFQATT, CDR2 SNEGSKA (reference sequence). The CDR3 extends over 15 amino acids. The CDR3 DNA sequence: TGCAGTGCTGTACCTCTAGCGGGGGAGAATTACGAGCAGTACTTC. As protein: CSAVPLAGENYEQYF.

The chain recombines TRBV5-6 with TRBJ1-2; D may be TRBD1 (5 bases). This CDR3 has 13 amino acids. Per germline, CDR1 SGHDT and CDR2 YYEEEE. Trimming pared 4 bases from V and 3 bases from J, leaving 10 bases between. CDR3 coding DNA: TGTGCCAGCAGCGGAGGGGATGACTATGGCTACACCTTC. Translated: CASSGGDDYGYTF.

This clonotype was observed at least ten times. The rearrangement uses TRBV4-1 and TRBJ1-1, with D hard to call. The CDR3 length is 14 residues. The ends were cut back, 0 bases at V and 1 base at J, with 6 bases in the middle. The V gene's germline CDR1 is MGHRA and CDR2 YSYEKL. CDR3 sequence: CASSQDRSNTEAFF. The CDR3 coding sequence is TGCGCCAGCAGCCAAGACAGATCGAACACTGAAGCTTTCTTT.

This clonotype was found many times. This chain joins TRBV7-2 and TRBJ1-5, with 9 bases identical to TRBD1. Germline V gives CDR1 SGHTA, CDR2 FQGNSA. The CDR3 is made up of 14 amino acids. Losses at the gene ends were 6 bases for V and 5 bases for J; bases not matched to a gene: 5. Here the CDR3 DNA reads TGTGCCAGCAGTAAGGGACAGGGTGATCAGCCCCAGCATTTT. Protein: CASSKGQGDQPQHF. The full variable domain, with the rest looked up from reference TRBV7-2 and TRBJ1-5, is GAGVSQSPSNKVTEKGKDVELRCDPISGHTALYWYRQSLGQGLEFLIYFQGNSAPDKSGLPSDRFSAERTGGSVSTLTIQRTQQEDSAVYLCASSKGQGDQPQHFGDGTRLSIL.

This chain uses TRBV6-2 or TRBV6-3 with TRBJ2-1; 12 bases align to TRBD2. The CDR3 extends over 18 amino acids. Germline loops: CDR1 MNHEY, CDR2 SVGEGT. Losses at the gene ends were 2 bases for V and 1 base for J; bases not matched to a gene: 6. CDR3 sequence reads: CASSYRRLAGESYNEQFF. The CDR3 DNA reads TGTGCCAGCAGTTACCGAAGACTAGCGGGAGAGTCCTACAATGAGCAGTTCTTC.

This clonotype was counted at least ten times. V is TRBV6-6 and J is TRBJ2-1, with 11 bases lining up with TRBD2. The CDR3 loop spans 16 amino acids. CDR1 is MNHNY and CDR2 is SVGAGI in the germline V gene (reference sequence). J gave up 10 bases and V 5 bases, and 13 bases lay outside the gene matches. The CDR3 is CASSPLGTSGLSEQFF. In DNA form, the CDR3 reads TGTGCCAGCAGTCCACTCGGGACTAGCGGTCTTTCCGAGCAGTTCTTC.

This clonotype is a singleton in its sample. This rearrangement joins TRBV6-1 to TRBJ2-1; D unclear. CDR1 is MNHNS, CDR2 SASEGT, per germline. V shed 7 bases and J shed 3 bases, with 16 bases lying between them. This CDR3 contains 15 residues. The CDR3, as DNA: TGTGCCAGCAAGGGCCCCCCTTTTGGCTACAATGAGCAGTTCTTC. Its translation: CASKGPPFGYNEQFF.

This clonotype was seen more than once but under ten times. This chain links TRBV9 with TRBJ2-6, with unresolved D. The CDR3 totals 15 residues. The V end lost 4 bases, the J end lost 2 bases, and 10 bases lay between the germline ends. Germline values: CDR1 SGDLS, CDR2 YYNGEE. Here the CDR3 DNA reads TGTGCCAGCAGCACCTCGGCCGCTGGGGCCAACGTCCTGACTTTC. It codes for CASSTSAAGANVLTF.

This clonotype was found many times. The chain recombines TRBV20-1 with TRBJ1-1; D is uncertain. Per the germline V gene, CDR1 is DFQATT and CDR2 is SNEGSKA (reference sequence). The V gene lost 6 bases and the J gene lost 0 bases, with 20 bases spanning the gap. The CDR3 sequence is 16 residues long. DNA of the CDR3: TGCAGTGCCACGCGGACTAACGACGGCATGAACACTGAAGCTTTCTTT. Residues: CSATRTNDGMNTEAFF.

This clonotype was counted at least ten times. This rearrangement joins TRBV7-2 to TRBJ2-1, with D perhaps TRBD2 (5 bases). The ends were cut back, 5 bases at V and 11 bases at J, with 22 bases in the middle. This CDR3 contains 15 residues. CDR1 is SGHTA and CDR2 is FQGNSA in the germline V gene. The CDR3 spells CASSPSAASLNQQFF. CDR3 sequence (DNA): TGTGCCAGCAGCCCCTCTGCGGCTAGCCTGAATCAGCAGTTCTTC. Full variable domain (missing parts from reference TRBV7-2 and TRBJ2-1): GAGVSQSPSNKVTEKGKDVELRCDPISGHTALYWYRQSLGQGLEFLIYFQGNSAPDKSGLPSDRFSAERTGGSVSTLTIQRTQQEDSAVYLCASSPSAASLNQQFFGPGTRLTVL.

In this sample, this clonotype turned up once. The chain has TRBV27 and TRBJ1-5; D might be TRBD1 (6 bases). This CDR3 region has 17 residues. Trimming shortened V by 8 bases and J by 2 bases, and 22 bases separated the two germline ends. Germline CDR1 reads MNHEY; CDR2 reads SMNVEV (reference sequence). CDR3: CASGLQGAWGGNQPQHF. In DNA, the CDR3 is TGTGCCAGCGGGCTACAGGGAGCGTGGGGTGGCAATCAGCCCCAGCATTTT.

Written as DNA, the CDR3 is TGCAGTGCTAGACGCGAGCGGAACACAGAGCAGTTCTTC. Translating it yields CSARRERNTEQFF. The V and J genes are TRBV20-1 and TRBJ2-1; D is possibly TRBD2 (5 bases). The germline V gene has CDR1 DFQATT and CDR2 SNEGSKA (reference sequence). The CDR3 sequence is 13 residues long. Trimming removed 2 bases from V and 10 bases from J, with 15 bases in between.

Many counts were recorded for this clonotype. The gene calls are TRBV7-2 and TRBJ2-3; TRBD2 agrees at 7 bases. J was trimmed by 2 bases and V by 6 bases; bases with no gene match: 11. The CDR3 is made up of 16 amino acids. CDR1 SGHTA and CDR2 FQGNSA come from the germline V gene. The CDR3 here is CASRTAGTTNTDTQYF. The CDR3 DNA reads TGTGCCAGCAGGACCGCCGGGACTACCAACACAGATACGCAGTATTTT.

This clonotype appeared a few times. The chain links TRBV20-1 to TRBJ2-3; 9 bases map to TRBD2. CDR3 length equals 17 residues. The V gene end was trimmed by 0 bases and the J gene end by 1 base; junction bases not matched to a gene: 8. Per the germline V gene, CDR1 is DFQATT and CDR2 is SNEGSKA (reference sequence). CDR3 DNA: TGCAGTGCTAGAGAATCGGCGGGAGGGTCAGGCACAGATACGCAGTATTTT. This gives the protein CSARESAGGSGTDTQYF.

This chain joins TRBV27 and TRBJ2-7; 7 bases are a match to TRBD2. The germline V gene encodes CDR1 MNHEY and CDR2 SMNVEV (reference sequence). V gave up 4 bases and J gave up 2 bases; unmatched junction bases: 2. The CDR3 loop spans 13 amino acids. The DNA for the CDR3 is TGTGCCAGCAGTTCCCGGGGGGCCTACGAGCAGTACTTC. Encoded protein: CASSSRGAYEQYF.

This clonotype was seen a few times. V is TRBV2 and J is TRBJ1-1; D is possibly TRBD1 (5 bases). This CDR3 is 12 amino acids long. Trimming removed 8 bases from V and 6 bases from J, with 13 bases in between. In germline, CDR1 is SNHLY, CDR2 FYNNEI. CDR3 residues: CASEGGVAEAFF. CDR3 in DNA: TGTGCCAGCGAGGGAGGGGTAGCTGAAGCTTTCTTT.

This clonotype was observed at least ten times. The genes are TRBV11-2 and TRBJ1-1; D gene ambiguous. The germline V gene has CDR1 SGHAT and CDR2 FQNNGV. V lost 7 bases, J lost 3 bases, and 15 bases lay in between. The CDR3 consists of 14 residues. The CDR3 reads CASTRPGGHTEAFF. CDR3 nucleotides: TGTGCCAGCACCCGCCCAGGAGGGCACACTGAAGCTTTCTTT.

This clonotype has at least ten counts. The chain carries TRBV12-3 or TRBV12-4 and TRBJ2-1; D may be TRBD2 (7 bases). The CDR3 length is 12 residues. V was cut by 6 bases and J by 9 bases, with 12 bases left in between. The CDR3 DNA sequence: TGTGCCAGCAGCCTAGGGGGGGGTGAGCAGTTCTTC. This translates into CASSLGGGEQFF.

This clonotype was seen repeatedly, ten times or more. The genes are TRBV12-3 or TRBV12-4 and TRBJ1-1; D is unclear. The CDR3 runs to 14 residues. V was trimmed by 0 bases and J by 5 bases, leaving 10 bases between them. CDR3 sequence: CASSLAGPGTEAFF. The CDR3 region has the DNA TGTGCCAGCAGTTTAGCAGGACCCGGGACTGAAGCTTTCTTT.

The chain recombines TRBV20-1 with TRBJ2-5; 8 nucleotides agree with TRBD2. The CDR3 covers 15 residues. V lost 0 bases and J lost 1; bases outside the gene matches: 4. Germline lookup yields CDR1 DFQATT and CDR2 SNEGSKA (reference sequence). The CDR3 bases are TGCAGTGCTAGAGATTTTAGCGGGACCCAAGAGACCCAGTACTTC. Translation: CSARDFSGTQETQYF.

This clonotype appeared a few times. V gene TRBV19 combines with J gene TRBJ2-5; tentatively, D is TRBD2 (5 bases). Trimming stripped 6 bases from V and 1 base from J, with 15 bases between. Germline V gene lookup returns CDR1 LNHDA and CDR2 SQIVND (reference sequence). The CDR3 is 15 residues long. The CDR3 nucleotides are TGTGCCAGTAGGTTGCGTGGAGCGGCCCAAGAGACCCAGTACTTC. This translates into CASRLRGAAQETQYF.

This chain connects TRBV7-2 to TRBJ2-3, with 8 bases that match TRBD2. This CDR3 region has 14 residues. V gave up 5 bases and J gave up 5 bases; unmatched junction bases: 6. Germline V gene data show CDR1 as SGHTA and CDR2 as FQGNSA. CDR3 sequence reads: CASSPGGAVDTQYF. The CDR3 coding sequence is TGTGCCAGCAGCCCGGGGGGGGCCGTAGATACGCAGTATTTT. Full variable domain (remainder filled in from reference TRBV7-2 and TRBJ2-3): GAGVSQSPSNKVTEKGKDVELRCDPISGHTALYWYRQSLGQGLEFLIYFQGNSAPDKSGLPSDRFSAERTGGSVSTLTIQRTQQEDSAVYLCASSPGGAVDTQYFGPGTRLTVL.

This CDR3 is CASSINRGSEAFF. CDR3 bases: TGTGCCAGTAGTATAAATCGAGGGTCTGAAGCTTTCTTT. The chain couples TRBV19 to TRBJ1-1; the D is unclear. V was cut by 2 bases and J by 6 bases, with 10 bases left in between. Germline assignment: CDR1 LNHDA and CDR2 SQIVND (reference sequence). The CDR3 is made up of 13 amino acids.